What follows are 30 T cell receptor beta chains derived from one specimen sequenced in a study of T-cell memory formation after mild COVID-19. TCRdb re-called the 5' RACE reads with MiXCR, one entry per CDR3 protein. The profile covers approximately 300,000 distinct CDR3 sequences, with roughly 15% appearing a single time and 20% to 25% taken by the ten largest. Sequencing input: PBMCs or a T cell subset sorted from them (not recorded which). The receptors stem from a man between 18 and 29 years old who had mild COVID-19 (a few samples of this study predate the infection). Cell type and time point are not known.

This clonotype was observed a few times. The V and J genes are TRBV7-2 and TRBJ2-5, with TRBD1 as a possible D gene (6 bases). The V and J ends lost 5 bases and 7 bases respectively, with 17 bases between them. Germline-derived CDR1 and CDR2 are SGHTA and FQGNSA. The CDR3 sequence is 14 residues long. Written as DNA, the CDR3 is TGTGCCAGCAGCCCAGGGGTCCCTCGGGGGACCCAGTACTTC. Its translation is CASSPGVPRGTQYF.

This clonotype was counted at least ten times. The chain carries TRBV7-3 and TRBJ1-1; the match to TRBD1 covers 9 bases. This CDR3 region has 16 residues. The V gene's germline CDR1 is SGHTA and CDR2 FQGTGA. The V gene end was trimmed by 3 bases and the J gene end by 5 bases; junction bases not matched to a gene: 10. The CDR3 is CASSFGGLGTGTEAFF. CDR3 in DNA: TGTGCCAGCAGCTTTGGTGGTTTAGGGACAGGGACTGAAGCTTTCTTT.

The table lists this clonotype with many counts. This chain uses TRBV7-2 with TRBJ2-7, with 9 bases identical to TRBD2. From germline, CDR1 is SGHTA and CDR2 FQGNSA. The ends lost 3 bases at V and 1 base at J; junction bases unmatched: 4. The CDR3 runs to 15 residues. CDR3 region: CASSFAAGGSYEQYF. The CDR3 nucleotides read TGTGCCAGCAGCTTCGCAGCGGGGGGTTCCTACGAGCAGTACTTC. The whole variable domain, filled in from reference TRBV7-2 and TRBJ2-7, reads GAGVSQSPSNKVTEKGKDVELRCDPISGHTALYWYRQSLGQGLEFLIYFQGNSAPDKSGLPSDRFSAERTGGSVSTLTIQRTQQEDSAVYLCASSFAAGGSYEQYFGPGTRLTVT.

This clonotype was observed a single time. The chain employs TRBV7-9 and TRBJ1-1, with 8 bases identical to TRBD1. The CDR3 spans 15 residues. Germline V lookup: CDR1 SEHNR, CDR2 FQNEAQ (reference sequence). The V segment lost 6 bases and the J segment 4 bases; nucleotides outside the gene matches: 10. CDR3 protein: CASRKTGVYRTEAFF. CDR3 coding DNA: TGTGCCAGCAGGAAGACAGGGGTTTATCGCACTGAAGCTTTCTTT.

The gene calls are TRBV12-3 or TRBV12-4 and TRBJ1-6; the D is unclear. The CDR3 spans 15 residues. The V end was cut by 6 bases, the J end by 7 bases, with 16 bases between. CDR3 loop: CASSEIVPPNSPLHF. The DNA for the CDR3 is TGTGCCAGCAGCGAGATTGTTCCCCCGAATTCACCCCTCCACTTT.

This clonotype was detected a few times. The chain has TRBV27 and TRBJ1-2, with D perhaps TRBD1 (5 bases). This CDR3 comprises 15 residues. The V gene lost 2 bases and the J gene lost 3 bases, with 13 bases spanning the gap. Per germline, CDR1 MNHEY and CDR2 SMNVEV (reference sequence). DNA for the CDR3: TGTGCCAGCAGTTTAGACAGCCCAGAAGACTATGGCTACACCTTC. Translation: CASSLDSPEDYGYTF.

The chain links TRBV5-5 to TRBJ2-3; D is uncertain. The germline CDR1 and CDR2 sequences are SGHKS and YYEKEE (reference sequence). Trimming stripped 1 base from V and 1 base from J, with 10 bases between. This CDR3 region has 15 residues. This CDR3 reads CASSLNSLGTDTQYF. The CDR3 bases are TGTGCCAGCAGCTTGAACAGTCTGGGCACAGATACGCAGTATTTT.

The V call is TRBV27, the J call TRBJ1-2; D might be TRBD1 (5 bases). The V gene's germline CDR1 is MNHEY and CDR2 SMNVEV (reference sequence). The V and J ends lost 5 bases and 8 bases respectively, with 18 bases between them. The CDR3 contains 14 residues. The CDR3 coding sequence is TGTGCCAGCAGTGTTGGAGGACCCTGGGACGGCTACACCTTC. It specifies CASSVGGPWDGYTF.

This clonotype was counted a few times. The chain has TRBV10-3 and TRBJ2-1; possibly TRBD1 or TRBD2 for D (5 bases each). Germline lookup yields CDR1 ENHRY and CDR2 SYGVKD. V was pared by 6 bases and J by 1 base, with 10 bases between. The length of the CDR3 is 14 residues. Here the CDR3 reads CAIRRAGSYNEQFF. The CDR3 region has the DNA TGTGCCATCAGGCGGGCAGGGTCCTACAATGAGCAGTTCTTC.

This clonotype was seen only a few times. CDR3 sequence (DNA): TGTGCCAGCACCAAGACCCCTGGGGCCAACGTCCTGACTTTC. Protein product: CASTKTPGANVLTF. The chain links TRBV12-3 or TRBV12-4 to TRBJ2-6; D not resolved. V dropped 7 bases and J dropped 2 bases, with 9 bases sitting between them. The CDR3 runs to 14 residues.

This chain joins TRBV7-2 and TRBJ1-1; D is possibly TRBD1 (6 bases). Deletions cut 4 bases from V and 1 base from J, with 13 bases between. This CDR3 is built from 15 residues. CDR1 and CDR2 (germline): SGHTA, FQGNSA. The CDR3 coding sequence is TGTGCCAGCAGCTACCTCGGGGGCGCGAACACTGAAGCTTTCTTT. Residues: CASSYLGGANTEAFF.

The rearrangement links TRBV10-3 to TRBJ2-7; no definite D call. Germline V CDR1 and CDR2: ENHRY, SYGVKD. CDR3 length: 14 residues. The V and J ends lost 4 bases and 4 bases respectively, with 14 bases between them. The DNA of the CDR3 is TGTGCCATCAGTGGCCGCGGTAGCAGTTACGAGCAGTACGTC. This codes for CAISGRGSSYEQYV.

This chain uses TRBV5-1 with TRBJ2-3; possibly TRBD1 for D (6 bases). CDR1 is SGHRS and CDR2 is YFSETQ in the germline V gene. V shed 4 bases and J shed 0 bases, with 12 bases lying between them. The CDR3 has 15 residues. The chain's CDR3 is CASSEGGPSTDTQYF. The CDR3 bases are TGCGCCAGCAGCGAAGGGGGTCCTAGCACAGATACGCAGTATTTT.

There are a few counts of this clonotype. The rearrangement links TRBV6-2 or TRBV6-3 to TRBJ2-7; 7 bases map to TRBD1. Germline CDR1 and CDR2: MNHEY and SVGEGT. The V gene end was trimmed by 6 bases and the J gene end by 4 bases; junction bases not matched to a gene: 12. This CDR3 is 15 amino acids long. CDR3 loop: CASSTRTGKFYEQYF. In nucleotides, the CDR3 is TGTGCCAGCAGCACCCGGACAGGAAAGTTTTACGAGCAGTACTTC.

This clonotype was seen more than once but under ten times. The chain joins TRBV5-1 to TRBJ2-7; the D gene is possibly TRBD2 (6 bases). V lost 4 bases to trimming and J lost 0 bases, with 11 bases between them. Germline values: CDR1 SGHRS, CDR2 YFSETQ. This CDR3 contains 14 residues. CDR3 coding DNA: TGCGCCAGCAGCCCAGGACTAAGCTCCTACGAGCAGTACTTC. It yields the protein CASSPGLSSYEQYF.

The chain links TRBV20-1 to TRBJ1-1, with unresolved D. CDR1 is DFQATT, CDR2 SNEGSKA, per germline (reference sequence). The CDR3 is made up of 14 amino acids. V lost 4 bases to trimming and J lost 0 bases, with 12 bases between them. The CDR3 DNA sequence: TGCAGTGCTAAACGTGGGCACATGAACACTGAAGCTTTCTTT. It specifies CSAKRGHMNTEAFF.

The rearrangement uses TRBV7-3 and TRBJ2-7; 8 nucleotides agree with TRBD1. The V and J ends lost 5 bases and 4 bases, in that order; junction bases with no gene match: 4. CDR3 length equals 13 residues. CDR1 and CDR2 (germline): SGHTA, FQGTGA. The CDR3 coding sequence is TGTGCCAGCAGCGCAGACAGGGGTTACGAGCAGTACTTC. Translating it yields CASSADRGYEQYF.

The table lists this clonotype with many counts. The chain combines TRBV7-2 with TRBJ2-3; D remains unclear. Germline V gene data show CDR1 as SGHTA and CDR2 as FQGNSA. Trimming took 0 bases from V and 8 from J, leaving 9 bases between them. CDR3 size: 13 residues. The CDR3 sequence is CASSLASLGTQYF. The CDR3 DNA reads as TGTGCCAGCAGCTTAGCTTCCCTGGGTACGCAGTATTTT.

V is TRBV6-6 and J is TRBJ2-2, with TRBD2 matching 8 bases. Germline CDR1 MNHNY, CDR2 SVGAGI (reference sequence). V was clipped by 10 bases and J by 2 bases; unmatched bases: 6. The CDR3 contains 14 residues. For the CDR3, the DNA is TGTGCCACTCGGGGGGGCACTAACACCGGGGAGCTGTTTTTT. Protein product: CATRGGTNTGELFF.

The table lists this clonotype with a few counts. This chain links TRBV4-2 with TRBJ2-3; D is unresolved. The CDR3 runs 15 residues. Trimming left V 0 bases short and J 0 bases short, with 7 bases between. Germline lookup yields CDR1 LGHNA and CDR2 YNFKEQ. CDR3 sequence: CASSQEEYSTDTQYF. In nucleotides, the CDR3 is TGTGCCAGCAGCCAAGAGGAATATAGCACAGATACGCAGTATTTT.

The chain recombines TRBV5-4 with TRBJ2-7; 9 bases align to TRBD1. CDR1 is SGHNT and CDR2 is YYREEE in the germline V gene (reference sequence). This CDR3 contains 15 residues. V trimming: 3 bases; J trimming: 3 bases; junction bases outside the gene matches: 7. DNA for the CDR3: TGTGCCAGCAGCTCTGCCGGGACAGGGAGCTACGAGCAGTACTTC. Its protein is CASSSAGTGSYEQYF.

This clonotype appeared a few times. The V and J genes are TRBV12-3 or TRBV12-4 and TRBJ2-3; 9 nucleotides line up with TRBD1. The V and J ends lost 5 bases and 5 bases, in that order; junction bases with no gene match: 5. The CDR3 has 14 amino acids. The CDR3 DNA sequence: TGTGCCAGCAGTCAAACAGGGGGCAGAGATACGCAGTATTTT. It encodes CASSQTGGRDTQYF.

This clonotype turned up a few times. The J gene is TRBJ2-7, the V gene TRBV12-3 or TRBV12-4; 14 bases match TRBD2. CDR3 length: 15 residues. V trimming: 5 bases; J trimming: 7 bases; junction bases outside the gene matches: 7. CDR3 residues: CASSGLAGGSREQYF. CDR3 coding DNA: TGTGCCAGCAGTGGACTAGCGGGGGGCTCAAGGGAGCAGTACTTC.

The chain recombines TRBV20-1 with TRBJ2-7; a possible D gene is TRBD1 (5 bases). The V gene lost 0 bases and the J gene lost 0 bases, with 12 bases spanning the gap. The CDR3 sequence is 15 residues long. Germline values: CDR1 DFQATT, CDR2 SNEGSKA (reference sequence). The CDR3 loop reads CSARDLDRSSYEQYF. CDR3 in DNA: TGCAGTGCTAGAGATCTCGACAGAAGCTCCTACGAGCAGTACTTC.

The rearrangement uses TRBV4-1 and TRBJ1-5; 7 bases are a match to TRBD1. V was clipped by 1 base and J by 4 bases; unmatched bases: 7. Germline assignment: CDR1 MGHRA and CDR2 YSYEKL. The CDR3 extends over 16 amino acids. The CDR3 spells CASSQVVGQENQPQHF. CDR3 nucleotide sequence: TGCGCCAGCAGCCAAGTGGTAGGACAGGAGAATCAGCCCCAGCATTTT.

CDR3 in amino acids: CASSPRGLAGANVLTF. The CDR3 coding sequence is TGTGCCAGCAGCCCCAGGGGGCTGGCTGGGGCCAACGTCCTGACTTTC. The chain links TRBV12-3 or TRBV12-4 to TRBJ2-6; 8 nucleotides match TRBD1. The length of the CDR3 is 16 residues. The V segment lost 6 bases and the J segment 2 bases; nucleotides outside the gene matches: 6.

This clonotype came up once. V usage is TRBV10-3 and J usage is TRBJ2-7, with a weak D call TRBD1 (6 bases). The CDR3 runs to 13 residues. CDR1 is ENHRY, CDR2 SYGVKD, per germline. V lost 0 bases, J lost 3 bases, and 6 bases lay in between. The CDR3 DNA is TGTGCCATCAGTGAGTCAGGGGGCTACGAGCAGTACGTC. Translation gives CAISESGGYEQYV.

The chain has TRBV18 and TRBJ2-6; possibly TRBD2 for D (5 bases). CDR1 KGHSH and CDR2 LQKENI come from the germline V gene. The CDR3 is 16 amino acids. V lost 8 bases, J lost 1 base, and 15 bases lay in between. CDR3 in amino acids: CASTSTWESGANVLTF. In DNA, the CDR3 is TGTGCCAGCACCTCGACGTGGGAGTCTGGGGCCAACGTCCTGACTTTC. The whole variable domain, remainder taken from reference TRBV18 and TRBJ2-6, is NAGVMQNPRHLVRRRGQEARLRCSPMKGHSHVYWYRQLPEEGLKFMVYLQKENIIDESGMPKERFSAEFPKEGPSILRIQQVVRGDSAAYFCASTSTWESGANVLTFGAGSRLTVL.

This chain uses TRBV6-6 with TRBJ1-2, with D unclear. Germline V gene sequence: CDR1 MNHNY, CDR2 SVGAGI (reference sequence). Trimming stripped 0 bases from V and 4 bases from J, with 9 bases between. CDR3 length equals 14 residues. The CDR3 DNA reads TGTGCCAGCAGTTACTCCCCTAACAGCTATGGCTACACCTTC. Translating it yields CASSYSPNSYGYTF.

This clonotype was seen more than once but under ten times. V and J are TRBV7-3 and TRBJ1-6; 7 bases are a match to TRBD1. The CDR3 length is 13 residues. Trimming cost V 5 bases and J 10 bases; bases outside gene matches: 5. The germline CDR1 and CDR2 sequences are SGHTA and FQGTGA. The CDR3 region has the DNA TGTGCCAGCAGCGCACAGGGGCGGTCACCCCTCCACTTT. As protein: CASSAQGRSPLHF.